What follows are 22 T cell receptor beta chains derived from one specimen sequenced in a study of technical replicates of blood from several donors. Method: immunoSEQ multiplex PCR; TCRdb's copy keeps in-frame clones and lacks some. Here the sample spans about 94,000 clones, roughly 96% being singletons. The sample consisted of T cells isolated from PBMCs. These receptors were obtained from a human donor in good health.

This clone was recorded once. The J gene is TRBJ2-1, the V gene TRBV6-5; TRBD2 is a possible D gene (5 bases). The CDR3 extends over 15 amino acids. V lost 4 bases to trimming and J lost 7 bases, with 17 bases between them. Germline CDR1 MNHEY, CDR2 SVGAGI. DNA for the CDR3: TGTGCCAGCAGTTCACAAATGGCTAGCCAAAATGAGCAGTTCTTC. As protein: CASSSQMASQNEQFF.

The sample holds one count of this clone. V usage is TRBV19 and J usage is TRBJ2-3; D unclear. The CDR3 contains 15 residues. Per the germline V gene, CDR1 is LNHDA and CDR2 is SQIVND (reference sequence). With 3 bases removed from V and 2 bases from J, the gap between germline ends came to 12 bases. CDR3 bases: TGTGCCAGTAGTATTGAGACACCCTTCACAGATACGCAGTATTTT. This translates into CASSIETPFTDTQYF.

This rearrangement joins TRBV5-8 to TRBJ1-1; D is unresolved. V shed 1 base and J shed 3 bases, with 10 bases lying between them. The CDR3 loop spans 14 amino acids. CDR1 and CDR2 from the germline V gene are SGHTS and YDEGEE. CDR3 amino acids: CASSLYLTDTEAFF. Written as DNA, the CDR3 is TGTGCCAGCAGCTTGTATCTTACGGACACTGAAGCTTTCTTT.

The CDR3 coding sequence is TGTGCCACGGCACCCGGGGGGGATACGGAGACCCAGTACTTC. As protein: CATAPGGDTETQYF. V usage is TRBV27 and J usage is TRBJ2-5, with 8 bases identical to TRBD2. V was pared by 10 bases and J by 5 bases, with 12 bases of the junction left unmatched. Germline V gene sequence: CDR1 MNHEY, CDR2 SMNVEV (reference sequence). This CDR3 contains 14 residues.

V usage is TRBV28 and J usage is TRBJ2-4, with D maybe TRBD2 (6 bases). V lost 3 bases to trimming and J lost 4 bases, with 13 bases between them. The germline V gene encodes CDR1 MDHEN and CDR2 SYDVKM. This CDR3 has 15 residues. CDR3 nucleotide sequence: TGTGCCAGCAGTTTGACTAGGGTTGAAAAAAACATTCAGTACTTC. It specifies CASSLTRVEKNIQYF.

The V gene is TRBV9, the J gene TRBJ2-3; 12 bases are shared with TRBD2. Trimming removed 1 base from V and 3 bases from J; junction bases left unmatched: 3. The CDR3 has 16 amino acids. Per the germline V gene, CDR1 is SGDLS and CDR2 is YYNGEE. As DNA, the CDR3 is TGTGCCAGCAGCGTACCGACTAGCGGGAGTACAGATACGCAGTATTTT. Residues: CASSVPTSGSTDTQYF.

The CDR3 DNA reads TGTGCCAGCAGCCCCGTGGAGCAGTACGAGCAGTACTTC. This sequence encodes CASSPVEQYEQYF. The chain uses TRBV7-9 and TRBJ2-7; D is uncertain. This CDR3 contains 13 residues. V lost 5 bases to trimming and J lost 4 bases, with 12 bases between them. Germline assignment: CDR1 SEHNR and CDR2 FQNEAQ (reference sequence).

The chain is built from TRBV6-5 and TRBJ1-2; TRBD1 aligns across 7 bases. The V gene's germline CDR1 is MNHEY and CDR2 SVGAGI. The CDR3 consists of 14 residues. V gave up 6 bases and J gave up 6 bases; unmatched junction bases: 10. CDR3 region: CASSRFDREDGYTF. In DNA, the CDR3 is TGTGCCAGCAGCCGATTTGACAGGGAAGATGGCTACACCTTC.

The V call is TRBV15, the J call TRBJ2-3; D uncertain. V was clipped by 6 bases and J by 1 base, with 11 bases between them. Germline CDR1 LNHNV, CDR2 YYDKDF (reference sequence). The CDR3 runs to 14 residues. CDR3 amino acids: CATRRHLGTDTQYF. The CDR3 region has the DNA TGTGCCACCAGACGACACCTCGGCACAGATACGCAGTATTTT.

This sequence joins TRBV30 and TRBJ1-5; TRBD1 might be the D (5 bases). CDR1 and CDR2 from the germline V gene are GTSNPN and SVGIG (reference sequence). The CDR3 length is 14 residues. V shed 0 bases and J shed 5 bases, with 11 bases lying between them. The CDR3, as DNA: TGTGCCTGGAGTGTAAGTCAGGGTCATCAGCCCCAGCATTTT. Translating it yields CAWSVSQGHQPQHF.

The rearrangement links TRBV2 to TRBJ1-5; 12 bases line up with TRBD1. The junction had 4 bases not matched to a gene; V was cut back by 4 bases and J by 6 bases. This CDR3 is built from 15 residues. The germline CDR1 and CDR2 sequences are SNHLY and FYNNEI. Here the CDR3 DNA reads TGTGCCAGCAGTGGGGACAGGGGGCTTCGTCAGCCCCAGCATTTT. This encodes CASSGDRGLRQPQHF.

V usage is TRBV27 and J usage is TRBJ2-5, with TRBD1 matching 8 bases. CDR1 and CDR2 from the germline V gene are MNHEY and SMNVEV (reference sequence). Trimming at V came to 5 bases and at J to 5 bases, leaving 13 bases not matched to a gene. CDR3 length: 16 amino acids. In nucleotides, the CDR3 is TGTGCCAGCAGTCAATCTTCGACAGGGGTCGAGGAGACCCAGTACTTC. Translation: CASSQSSTGVEETQYF.

This clone was detected only once. The V call is TRBV2, the J call TRBJ1-5, with unresolved D. This CDR3 is 14 amino acids long. Trimming cost V 7 bases and J 3 bases, with 13 bases left between them. Per germline, CDR1 SNHLY and CDR2 FYNNEI. In DNA, the CDR3 is TGTGCCAGCAACCTAGTGCAGTCCAATCAGCCCCAGCATTTT. It translates to CASNLVQSNQPQHF.

The rearrangement joins TRBV7-8 to TRBJ1-2; D gene ambiguous. V gave up 1 base and J gave up 7 bases, with 13 bases separating them. Germline V CDR1 and CDR2: SGHVS, FQNEAQ. This CDR3 is 14 amino acids long. The CDR3 DNA sequence: TGTGCCAGCAGCTTAGGGCAGGAAGGACTTGGCTACACCTTC. Protein: CASSLGQEGLGYTF.

The rearrangement links TRBV18 to TRBJ1-2, with 8 nucleotides matching TRBD1. From germline, CDR1 is KGHSH and CDR2 LQKENI. The CDR3 covers 15 residues. V shed 3 bases, J shed 4 bases, and the junction held 7 bases outside the gene matches. The CDR3 spells CASSPGTGVPYGYTF. Written as DNA, the CDR3 is TGTGCCAGCTCACCTGGGACAGGCGTTCCCTATGGCTACACCTTC.

This clone showed up just once. The V call is TRBV28, the J call TRBJ2-1; 7 nucleotides line up with TRBD1. This CDR3 has 15 amino acids. Germline V gene sequence: CDR1 MDHEN, CDR2 SYDVKM. V shed 5 bases, J shed 4 bases, and the junction held 8 bases outside the gene matches. Here the CDR3 reads CASSQTGRPYNEQFF. CDR3 nucleotides: TGTGCCAGCAGTCAGACAGGGCGCCCTTACAATGAGCAGTTCTTC.

This chain links TRBV4-1 with TRBJ2-1; TRBD2 agrees at 10 bases. The CDR3 consists of 16 residues. The V segment lost 1 base and the J segment 9 bases; nucleotides outside the gene matches: 9. Looked up from germline, CDR1 is MGHRA and CDR2 is YSYEKL. CDR3 coding DNA: TGCGCCAGCAGCCAAGGGGGGACTAGCGTTTTAGGTGAGCAGTTCTTC. Amino acids: CASSQGGTSVLGEQFF.

The V call is TRBV4-1, the J call TRBJ1-6, with TRBD1 matching over 8 bases. V lost 3 bases to trimming and J lost 3 bases; unmatched junction nucleotides: 4. The germline V gene encodes CDR1 MGHRA and CDR2 YSYEKL. The CDR3 loop spans 16 amino acids. The CDR3 DNA reads as TGCGCCAGCAGCCAGACAGGGGTTCACTATAATTCACCCCTCCACTTT. This encodes CASSQTGVHYNSPLHF.

The chain carries TRBV11-2 and TRBJ1-2; no clear D. V shed 1 base and J shed 8 bases, with 14 bases lying between them. The germline V gene encodes CDR1 SGHAT and CDR2 FQNNGV. The CDR3 sequence is 14 residues long. CDR3 DNA sequence: TGTGCCAGCAGCTTAGGGGTTACTAGCAAAGGCTACACCTTC. Translated: CASSLGVTSKGYTF. Full variable domain (missing parts from reference TRBV11-2 and TRBJ1-2): EAGVAQSPRYKIIEKRQSVAFWCNPISGHATLYWYQQILGQGPKLLIQFQNNGVVDDSQLPKDRFSAERLKGVDSTLKIQPAKLEDSAVYLCASSLGVTSKGYTFGSGTRLTVV.

This clone has only one observation. V is TRBV28 and J is TRBJ2-7; D is perhaps TRBD1 (5 bases). Germline assignment: CDR1 MDHEN and CDR2 SYDVKM. This CDR3 is 16 amino acids long. V dropped 8 bases and J dropped 5 bases, with 25 bases sitting between them. The CDR3, as DNA: TGTGCCAGCGCATCCAGGGTTCCCGATACGAGGAACGAGCAGTACTTC. Its protein product is CASASRVPDTRNEQYF.

The chain recombines TRBV28 with TRBJ2-1; 13 bases agree with TRBD2. CDR3 length equals 15 residues. Germline CDR1 and CDR2: MDHEN and SYDVKM. V lost 7 bases to trimming and J lost 5 bases; unmatched junction nucleotides: 5. This CDR3 is CASNSGTSGNNEQFF. The CDR3 coding sequence is TGTGCCAGCAATTCCGGGACTAGCGGGAACAATGAGCAGTTCTTC.

The V and J genes are TRBV29-1 and TRBJ2-5, with unresolved D. The CDR3 contains 12 residues. The V and J ends lost 4 bases and 0 bases respectively, with 6 bases between them. Germline assignment: CDR1 SQVTM and CDR2 ANQGSEA. The CDR3 DNA is TGCAGCGTTGGAGCGTACCAAGAGACCCAGTACTTC. Translating it yields CSVGAYQETQYF.